Reported below is one T cell receptor beta chain. Produced via immunoSEQ multiplex PCR; TCRdb's table is partial and in-frame only. The sample comprises 200,000 or so clones, roughly four fifths of which are singletons, and around 5.2% rests with the top ten. Losses at the gene ends were 2 bases for V and 4 bases for J; bases not matched to a gene: 8. From germline, CDR1 is MDHEN and CDR2 SYDVKM. The CDR3 length is 16 residues. These data originate in a study of blood T cell repertoires in COVID-19. This chain connects TRBV28 to TRBJ1-2; 9 positions agree with TRBD1. Input material: peripheral blood. The clonotype comes from a woman in her 30s with acute or convalescent COVID-19. The CDR3 region is CASSLPGQGLGYGYTF. CDR3 DNA sequence: TGTGCCAGCAGTTTACCGGGACAGGGTCTCGGCTATGGCTACACCTTC.